The rows below give T cell receptor beta chains drawn from one sample of a study of T cells after yellow fever vaccination. Via MiXCR, TCRdb re-called the 5' RACE reads, giving one row per CDR3 protein. Here the sample spans 150,000 to 200,000 distinct CDR3 sequences, approximately 6.2% being singletons. Sequences were derived from CD4+ T cells sorted from PBMCs, sampled on the day of the first yellow fever vaccination. These TCRs come from a man between 18 and 29 years old who received the YFV17D yellow fever vaccine. Both conserved end residues are part of each CDR3. The D gene is left open where the match is weak. Clone size is stated in some rows and not others, as once, few, many or a class when expanded.

>.|TRBJ2-5|many|TRBV7-2
TGTGCCAGCAGCTCACCCTCGGCCCAGTACTTC
CASSSPSAQYF
>.|TRBJ1-1|few|TRBV4-2
TGTGCCAGCAGCCAAGATCGGGCGCTCGGGAAGGCAACTTTCTTT
CASSQDRALGKATFF
>.|TRBJ2-2|.|TRBV4-3
TGCGCCAGCAGTTACACCACCGGGGAGCTGTTTTTT
CASSYTTGELFF
>.|TRBJ2-1|many|TRBV5-1
TGCGCCAGCAGCAACGACATCAATGAGCAGTTCTTC
CASSNDINEQFF
>.|TRBJ1-2|few|TRBV4-1
TGCGCCAGCAGCCAAGAACCAGAGTTCTCTGGCTACACCTTC
CASSQEPEFSGYTF
>.|TRBJ2-3|many|TRBV7-2
TGTGCCAGCAGCTTAGCTAGCTTAGATACGCAGTATTTT
CASSLASLDTQYF
>TRBD1|TRBJ1-2|many|TRBV4-3
TGCGCCAGCAGCCAAGTGCCCAGGGGGGGCGGCTACACCTTC
CASSQVPRGGGYTF
>.|TRBJ1-5|few|TRBV6-1
TGTGCCTCCCTGTCGGCCGGACTTGGTCCCAATCAGCCCCAGCATTTT
CASLSAGLGPNQPQHF
>.|TRBJ2-1|many|TRBV5-1
TGCGCCAGCAAGTTGGAGGGGGTATCCTACAATGAGCAGTTCTTC
CASKLEGVSYNEQFF
>.|TRBJ2-7|few|TRBV10-3
TGTGCCATCAGTGAACAGGGCCACGAGCAGTACTTC
CAISEQGHEQYF
>TRBD1|TRBJ1-4|many|TRBV5-6
TGTGCCAGCAGCCGAACAGGGGGCGATGAAAAACTGTTTTTT
CASSRTGGDEKLFF
>.|TRBJ2-3|many|TRBV7-9
TGTGCCAGCAGCTTGAGTAGGGGCGAAGATACGCAGTATTTT
CASSLSRGEDTQYF
>.|TRBJ2-1|.|TRBV28
TGTGCCAGTACCCTTAACGGGGCGGATGAGCAGTTCTTC
CASTLNGADEQFF
>TRBD1|TRBJ2-7|many|TRBV3-1
TGTGCCAGCAGCCAACCCGGGACAGGGGCCGAGCAGTACTTC
CASSQPGTGAEQYF
>TRBD1|TRBJ1-6|few|TRBV28
TGTGCCAGCAGTTTCCCCGGACAGGGAAAAAGCTCACCCCTCCACTTT
CASSFPGQGKSSPLHF
>TRBD2|TRBJ2-5|many|TRBV5-1
TGCGCCAGCAGCTTAGGGACTAGCGTGAAACTCGGGGAGACCCAGTACTTC
CASSLGTSVKLGETQYF
>TRBD1|TRBJ1-4|many|TRBV14
TGTGCCAGCAGCGTAGGGACAGGGGGTGAAAAACTGTTTTTT
CASSVGTGGEKLFF
>.|TRBJ2-7|few|TRBV7-2
TGTGCCAGCAGCTTAGCCCAGCCCCCCTACGAGCAGTACTTC
CASSLAQPPYEQYF
>TRBD1|TRBJ1-2|few|TRBV25-1
TGTGCCAGGGAGGAGTCAGGACAGGTCTATGGCTACACCTTC
CAREESGQVYGYTF
>.|TRBJ2-7|many|TRBV4-3
TGCGCCAGCAGCCAAGACACCCTCACCTACGAGCAGTACTTC
CASSQDTLTYEQYF
>.|TRBJ2-3|few|TRBV7-3
TGTGCCAGCAGCTTAAGAGGGTGGGGTGATACGCAGTATTTT
CASSLRGWGDTQYF
>.|TRBJ2-3|few|TRBV5-5
TGTGCCAGCAGCTTGTCTTACTACACAGATACGCAGTATTTT
CASSLSYYTDTQYF
>.|TRBJ1-6|.|TRBV3-1
TGTGCCAGCGTAACAGGGACTAATTCACCCCTCCACTTT
CASVTGTNSPLHF
>.|TRBJ1-5|few|TRBV12-3/TRBV12-4
TGTGCCAGCAGTTTACAACGGAGGCAGCCCCAGCATTTT
CASSLQRRQPQHF
>.|TRBJ2-2|few|TRBV24-1
TGTGCCACCAGTGTCGACGGTACCGGGGAGCTGTTTTTT
CATSVDGTGELFF
>.|TRBJ2-7|few|TRBV20-1
TGCAGTGCTAGAGATCGGTGGCGGGGGCGCGACGAGCAGTACTTC
CSARDRWRGRDEQYF
>TRBD1|TRBJ1-2|many|TRBV12-3/TRBV12-4
TGTGCCAGCAGTTTGGCAGGGGGGCATCGTGGCTACACCTTC
CASSLAGGHRGYTF
>.|TRBJ2-2|many|TRBV2
TGTGCCAGCAGGGCCAACAGGGACCTAAACACCGGGGAGCTGTTTTTT
CASRANRDLNTGELFF
>.|TRBJ2-5|many|TRBV12-3/TRBV12-4
TGTGCCAGCAGTCGGGAGGAGACCCAGTACTTC
CASSREETQYF
>.|TRBJ1-1|many|TRBV6-2/TRBV6-3
TGTGCCAGTGGGGGCACTGAAGCTTTCTTT
CASGGTEAFF
>.|TRBJ1-6|many|TRBV11-2
TGTGCCAGCAGCCCCTCTGCGGGGAATTCACCCCTCCACTTT
CASSPSAGNSPLHF
>TRBD1|TRBJ1-1|few|TRBV5-1
TGCGCCAGCAGCTTCAAGATTAGGGACAGAATGAACACTGAAGCTTTCTTT
CASSFKIRDRMNTEAFF
>TRBD1|TRBJ1-2|few|TRBV4-3
TGCGCCAGCAGCCCTGCCCTGAAGCCGGGACAGAAAGATGGCTACACCTTC
CASSPALKPGQKDGYTF
>.|TRBJ2-1|many|TRBV7-2
TGTGCCAGCAGCTTAGACGGGCAGGGATACAATGAGCAGTTCTTC
CASSLDGQGYNEQFF
>.|TRBJ2-1|many|TRBV29-1
TGCAGCGTTGACCAAGACTGGAATGAGCAGTTCTTC
CSVDQDWNEQFF
>TRBD1|TRBJ2-7|.|TRBV7-8
TGTGCCAGCAGCTTATACTTGACAGGGTCAGCCGAGCAGTACTTC
CASSLYLTGSAEQYF
>TRBD1|TRBJ1-1|few|TRBV7-2
TGTGCCAGCAGCTTTACTGCGGGACAGGGGAGGGACACTGAAGCTTTCTTT
CASSFTAGQGRDTEAFF
>.|TRBJ2-4|many|TRBV2
TGTGCCAGCAGGGACAGTTTAAACATTCAGTACTTC
CASRDSLNIQYF